One and the same sample provided the 31 T cell receptor beta chains below, sequenced in a study of blood T cells in healthy people across ages. Primed by a sample-barcoded 5' primer and a J-beta primer mix, a second PCR proceeded for about 6 to 11 cycles. TCRdb recomputed calls from the 5' RACE reads with MiXCR, one row per CDR3 protein. Among 780,000 or so distinct CDR3 sequences listed, approximately 53% were seen once. The sequenced sample consisted of blood. The receptors come from a man between 35 and 55 years old in good health.

This chain joins TRBV20-1 and TRBJ2-3; no clear D. The CDR3 is 14 residues long. Trimming pared 0 bases from V and 8 bases from J, leaving 15 bases between. CDR1 DFQATT and CDR2 SNEGSKA come from the germline V gene (reference sequence). This CDR3 reads CSARDTGVSATQYF. CDR3 coding DNA: TGCAGTGCTAGAGACACGGGTGTCTCGGCTACGCAGTATTTT.

CDR3 loop: CASVTSYEQYF. DNA of the CDR3: TGTGCCAGCGTTACGTCCTACGAGCAGTACTTC. This chain uses TRBV6-1 with TRBJ2-7; D is uncertain. With 8 bases removed from V and 1 base from J, the gap between germline ends came to 6 bases. Germline lookup yields CDR1 MNHNS and CDR2 SASEGT. The CDR3 has 11 amino acids.

CDR3 amino acids: CASSGGQRNYEQYF. The CDR3 DNA is TGCGCCAGCAGCGGGGGACAGAGAAACTACGAGCAGTACTTC. The chain carries TRBV5-1 and TRBJ2-7; 7 nucleotides line up with TRBD1. V trimming: 4 bases; J trimming: 3 bases; junction bases outside the gene matches: 7. The CDR3 extends over 14 amino acids. Looked up from germline, CDR1 is SGHRS and CDR2 is YFSETQ.

Turning to this clonotype: Relative to the germline gene, one junction end is altered; a read error may explain this. The chain joins TRBV10-3 to TRBJ1-2; TRBD1 aligns across 9 bases. CDR1 and CDR2 from the germline V gene are ENHRY and SYGVKD. There are 14 residues in the CDR3. The CDR3 loop reads CAVSDPGTGNGYTF. The CDR3 coding sequence is TGTGCCGTCAGTGACCCCGGGACAGGGAATGGCTACACCTTC.

The chain recombines TRBV7-3 with TRBJ2-5; possible D gene TRBD1, 5 bases. This CDR3 has 16 residues. Germline assignment: CDR1 SGHTA and CDR2 FQGTGA. V lost 5 bases to trimming and J lost 0 bases, with 16 bases between them. CDR3 sequence (DNA): TGTGCCAGCAGCCGAGCGTCAGGGTCGTACCAAGAGACCCAGTACTTC. Translated: CASSRASGSYQETQYF. Full variable domain (remainder filled in from reference TRBV7-3 and TRBJ2-5): GAGVSQTPSNKVTEKGKYVELRCDPISGHTALYWYRQSLGQGPEFLIYFQGTGAADDSGLPNDRFFAVRPEGSVSTLKIQRTERGDSAVYLCASSRASGSYQETQYFGPGTRLLVL.

This clonotype was counted between two and nine times. The chain is built from TRBV6-5 and TRBJ1-2; unclear D gene. V lost 6 bases and J lost 2, with 10 bases in between. Germline-derived CDR1 and CDR2 are MNHEY and SVGAGI. This CDR3 has 13 amino acids. As DNA, the CDR3 is TGTGCCAGCAGAGGAGGGTGGAACTATGGCTACACCTTC. Encoded protein: CASRGGWNYGYTF.

V is TRBV7-2 and J is TRBJ2-2; D is possibly TRBD2 (6 bases). This CDR3 is 16 amino acids long. V lost 4 bases and J lost 5, with 17 bases in between. Germline-derived CDR1 and CDR2 are SGHTA and FQGNSA. The CDR3 is CASSSFPGAITGELFF. CDR3 bases: TGTGCCAGCAGCTCCTTTCCGGGAGCTATAACCGGGGAGCTGTTTTTT.

The chain is built from TRBV24-1 and TRBJ2-3, with 11 bases lining up with TRBD2. Germline loops: CDR1 KGHDR, CDR2 SFDVKD. V dropped 9 bases and J dropped 2; count of bases not matched to a gene: 9. The CDR3 sequence is 16 residues long. The CDR3 DNA reads as TGTGCCACCGGCCAAGCGGGACTAGCGGCCACAGATACGCAGTATTTT. Translating it yields CATGQAGLAATDTQYF.

V is TRBV19 and J is TRBJ2-5; D remains ambiguous. CDR3 size: 17 residues. Germline V lookup: CDR1 LNHDA, CDR2 SQIVND (reference sequence). With 3 bases removed from V and 5 bases from J, the gap between germline ends came to 22 bases. Here the CDR3 reads CASSMGRFSSSGETQYF. In DNA form, the CDR3 reads TGTGCCAGTAGTATGGGAAGATTTAGTTCATCTGGGGAGACCCAGTACTTC.

This clonotype has more than one count but fewer than ten. The chain employs TRBV7-2 and TRBJ1-4; D call uncertain. There are 13 residues in the CDR3. Germline-derived CDR1 and CDR2 are SGHTA and FQGNSA. The V end lost 6 bases, the J end lost 8 bases, and 13 bases lay between the germline ends. CDR3 sequence: CASRPSVGEKLFF. CDR3 bases: TGTGCCAGCAGGCCCTCGGTGGGGGAAAAACTGTTTTTT.

The chain is built from TRBV3-1 and TRBJ2-3; D is undetermined. Per the germline V gene, CDR1 is LGHDT and CDR2 is YNNKEL (reference sequence). Between the trimmed V and J ends, which lost 1 base and 2 bases, there was a span of 7 bases. This CDR3 contains 14 residues. CDR3 sequence: CASSQVPPTDTQYF. For the CDR3, the DNA is TGTGCCAGCAGCCAAGTCCCCCCCACAGATACGCAGTATTTT.

The gene calls are TRBV24-1 and TRBJ2-3, with D uncertain. This CDR3 contains 12 residues. The germline V gene has CDR1 KGHDR and CDR2 SFDVKD. Trimming shortened V by 2 bases and J by 4 bases, and 3 bases separated the two germline ends. The CDR3 protein is CATSDYPDTQYF. The DNA for the CDR3 is TGTGCCACCAGTGATTACCCAGATACGCAGTATTTT.

The chain employs TRBV29-1 and TRBJ2-1, with D possibly TRBD2 on 5 matching bases. This CDR3 contains 12 residues. V dropped 6 bases and J dropped 13 bases, with 19 bases sitting between them. Germline CDR1 SQVTM, CDR2 ANQGSEA. The CDR3 loop reads CSVAGISETQFF. CDR3 coding DNA: TGCAGCGTGGCCGGGATCTCAGAGACCCAGTTCTTC.

The chain joins TRBV11-1 to TRBJ2-6; either TRBD1 or TRBD2 may supply D (6 bases each). Germline V gene data show CDR1 as SGHAT and CDR2 as FQDESV (reference sequence). V lost 5 bases and J 1 base, leaving 30 bases between the germline ends. The CDR3 spans 22 residues. The CDR3 sequence: CASSRRIRNSPPGASGANVLTF. CDR3 coding DNA: TGTGCCAGCAGCCGCCGCATTCGGAATTCCCCTCCGGGGGCATCTGGGGCCAACGTCCTGACTTTC.

This clonotype was seen a few times. The V call is TRBV4-3, the J call TRBJ2-7; possibly TRBD2 for D (6 bases). This CDR3 contains 14 residues. The V gene lost 1 base and the J gene lost 5 bases, with 12 bases spanning the gap. Looked up from germline, CDR1 is LGHNA and CDR2 is YSLEER. CDR3 sequence reads: CASSQARGSDEQYF. Written as DNA, the CDR3 is TGCGCCAGCAGCCAAGCGCGGGGATCAGACGAGCAGTACTTC.

The chain recombines TRBV10-3 with TRBJ2-1; D may be TRBD1 or TRBD2 (5 bases each). The CDR3 spans 12 residues. CDR1 ENHRY and CDR2 SYGVKD come from the germline V gene. Trimming stripped 0 bases from V and 12 bases from J, with 9 bases between. CDR3 in DNA: TGTGCCATCAGTGAGTCCAGGGACGGGCAGTTCTTC. Translation: CAISESRDGQFF.

A remark on this clonotype: At one of its ends the junction is not consistent with the germline gene, which may arise from a read error. The chain carries TRBV29-1 and TRBJ2-7; tentatively, D is TRBD1 or TRBD2 (5 bases each). The CDR3 consists of 13 residues. From germline, CDR1 is SQVTM and CDR2 ANQGSEA. This CDR3 is CSVESGRINEQYF. The CDR3 coding sequence is TGCAGCGTTGAGTCGGGGCGAATCAATGAGCAGTACTTT.

The rearrangement uses TRBV27 and TRBJ2-5; D gene uncertain. Germline V gives CDR1 MNHEY, CDR2 SMNVEV (reference sequence). This CDR3 has 14 amino acids. The ends were cut back, 3 bases at V and 5 bases at J, with 13 bases in the middle. The CDR3 bases are TGTGCCAGCAGTTTTGGACGGGTCTCGGAGACCCAGTACTTC. Amino acid sequence: CASSFGRVSETQYF.

This chain links TRBV2 with TRBJ2-7, with D possibly matching TRBD2 (5 bases). This CDR3 contains 14 residues. V was pared by 6 bases and J by 0 bases, with 12 bases between. The germline gives CDR1 SNHLY, CDR2 FYNNEI. CDR3 in DNA: TGTGCCAGCAGGTCTGGCGGAGGCTCCTACGAGCAGTACTTC. This sequence encodes CASRSGGGSYEQYF.

The J gene is TRBJ2-3, the V gene TRBV7-2; no reliable D call. This CDR3 region has 14 residues. The V gene lost 4 bases and the J gene lost 2 bases, with 10 bases spanning the gap. Germline lookup yields CDR1 SGHTA and CDR2 FQGNSA. The CDR3: CASSSRLLTDTQYF. CDR3 DNA sequence: TGTGCCAGCAGCTCTCGACTCCTCACAGATACGCAGTATTTT.

This chain joins TRBV4-1 and TRBJ1-6; D gene uncertain. Germline V gives CDR1 MGHRA, CDR2 YSYEKL. This CDR3 spans 19 amino acids. The V end lost 0 bases, the J end lost 9 bases, and 24 bases lay between the germline ends. The CDR3 bases are TGCGCCAGCAGCCAAGATCGTTCTCTTAGGACCTTCGACGGTTCACCCCTCCACTTT. Its protein is CASSQDRSLRTFDGSPLHF.

This chain uses TRBV5-1 with TRBJ2-5; 10 bases are a match to TRBD2. Germline values: CDR1 SGHRS, CDR2 YFSETQ. CDR3 size: 15 residues. Trimming cost V 9 bases and J 11 bases; bases outside gene matches: 19. Here the CDR3 reads CATATRLAGINEQYF. CDR3 DNA: TGCGCCACCGCGACTAGACTAGCGGGCATCAATGAGCAGTACTTC.

The V gene is TRBV7-2, the J gene TRBJ2-5; D unresolved. Trimming removed 3 bases from V and 5 bases from J, with 7 bases in between. CDR3 size: 12 residues. The germline CDR1 and CDR2 sequences are SGHTA and FQGNSA. CDR3 sequence (DNA): TGTGCCAGCAGCTTCCGGGCGGAGACCCAGTACTTC. The encoded protein is CASSFRAETQYF.

This chain links TRBV11-2 with TRBJ2-3, with D uncertain. Trimming left V 1 base short and J 6 bases short, with 17 bases between. This CDR3 is built from 16 residues. Germline V gives CDR1 SGHAT, CDR2 FQNNGV. The CDR3 loop is CASSLVNHDLRDTQYF. As DNA, the CDR3 is TGTGCCAGCAGCTTAGTCAACCACGACCTCAGGGATACGCAGTATTTT.

This chain links TRBV4-3 with TRBJ2-1, with D uncertain. Between the trimmed V and J ends, which lost 3 bases and 7 bases, there was a span of 7 bases. Germline V gene lookup returns CDR1 LGHNA and CDR2 YSLEER. This CDR3 is built from 12 residues. CDR3 region: CASSHYQNEQFF. CDR3 sequence (DNA): TGCGCCAGCAGCCACTACCAAAATGAGCAGTTCTTC.

The rearrangement joins TRBV27 to TRBJ2-6; no clear D gene. Trimming stripped 9 bases from V and 3 bases from J, with 18 bases between. From germline, CDR1 is MNHEY and CDR2 SMNVEV (reference sequence). There are 16 residues in the CDR3. The DNA of the CDR3 is TGTGCCAGTACCACGATAGGGCGGAGTGGGGCCAACGTCCTGACTTTC. As protein: CASTTIGRSGANVLTF.

A remark on this clonotype: A read error may produce the germline difference seen at one junction end. The chain has TRBV5-1 and TRBJ1-1, with D perhaps matching TRBD1 (6 bases). The CDR3 length is 15 residues. Germline V gene lookup returns CDR1 SGHRS and CDR2 YFSETQ. The DNA of the CDR3 is TGCGCCAGCGGCTTTACCGGGGGCGGTTACACTGAAGCTTTCTTT. Its protein is CASGFTGGGYTEAFF.

This chain links TRBV9 with TRBJ2-1; 9 bases are a match to TRBD1. CDR1 is SGDLS, CDR2 YYNGEE, per germline. CDR3 length: 15 residues. Trimming cost V 3 bases and J 5 bases; bases outside gene matches: 6. The CDR3 reads CASSAGTGFHNEQFF. CDR3 sequence (DNA): TGTGCCAGCAGCGCCGGGACAGGGTTTCACAATGAGCAGTTCTTC.

This clonotype has more than one count but fewer than ten. The genes are TRBV13 and TRBJ2-3; no clear D. Trimming cost V 5 bases and J 2 bases, with 14 bases left between them. The CDR3 has 15 residues. Germline loops: CDR1 PRHDT, CDR2 FYEKMQ (reference sequence). The CDR3 DNA sequence: TGTGCCAGCAGCAAGAAGGACGGGTACACAGATACGCAGTATTTT. It is translated as CASSKKDGYTDTQYF.

The chain links TRBV27 to TRBJ1-2; D perhaps matches TRBD1 (5 bases). Trimming pared 6 bases from V and 3 bases from J, leaving 20 bases between. This CDR3 is 16 amino acids long. Germline lookup yields CDR1 MNHEY and CDR2 SMNVEV (reference sequence). CDR3 region: CASSPFLNAGDYGYTF. The CDR3 bases are TGTGCCAGCAGCCCCTTTTTAAATGCGGGGGACTATGGCTACACCTTC.

This clonotype was detected only a few times. This chain joins TRBV10-3 and TRBJ2-5; TRBD2 matches 9 bases. The CDR3 has 14 amino acids. V shed 2 bases, J shed 3 bases, and the junction held 1 base outside the gene matches. The germline gives CDR1 ENHRY, CDR2 SYGVKD. In DNA form, the CDR3 reads TGTGCCATCAGTGAGGCTAGCGGGGAAGAGACCCAGTACTTC. Translating it yields CAISEASGEETQYF.